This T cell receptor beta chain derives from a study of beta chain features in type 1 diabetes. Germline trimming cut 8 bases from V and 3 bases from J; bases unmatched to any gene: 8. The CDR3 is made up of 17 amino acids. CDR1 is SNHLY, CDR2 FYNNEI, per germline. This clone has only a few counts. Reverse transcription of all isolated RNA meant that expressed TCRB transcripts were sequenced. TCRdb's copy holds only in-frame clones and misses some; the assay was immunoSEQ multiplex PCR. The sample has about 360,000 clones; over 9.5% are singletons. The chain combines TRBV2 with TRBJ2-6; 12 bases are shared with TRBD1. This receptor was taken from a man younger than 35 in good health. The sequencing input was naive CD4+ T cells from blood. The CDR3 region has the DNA TGTGCCAGCTCCAGGAGGGACAGGGGGCTTGGGGCCAACGTCCTGACTTTC. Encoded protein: CASSRRDRGLGANVLTF.